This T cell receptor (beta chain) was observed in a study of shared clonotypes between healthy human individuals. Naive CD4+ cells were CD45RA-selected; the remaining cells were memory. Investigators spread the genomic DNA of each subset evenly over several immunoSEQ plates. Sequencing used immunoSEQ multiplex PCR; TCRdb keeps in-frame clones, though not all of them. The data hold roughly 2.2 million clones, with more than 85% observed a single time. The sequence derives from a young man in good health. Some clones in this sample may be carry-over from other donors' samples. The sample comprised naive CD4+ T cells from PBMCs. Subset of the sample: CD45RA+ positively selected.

Here the CDR3 DNA reads TGTGCCAGCCTCCACCGACGGGACAGCGATTATGGCTACACCTTC. Amino acid sequence: CASLHRRDSDYGYTF. J is TRBJ1-2 and V is TRBV5-4; TRBD1 matches 7 bases. The germline V gene encodes CDR1 SGHNT and CDR2 YYREEE (reference sequence). V was pared by 7 bases and J by 5 bases, with 14 bases of the junction left unmatched. The CDR3 loop spans 15 amino acids.